A single sample is the source of the 15 T cell receptor beta chains below, sequenced in a study of T cell changes during pregnancy in multiple sclerosis. The protocol was immunoSEQ multiplex PCR, while the TCRdb copy is restricted to in-frame clones and leaves out a portion. The table has more than 30,000 clones, 75% to 95% seen once. The material was CD4+ T cells from peripheral blood mononuclear cells, obtained in the third trimester of pregnancy. The receptors derive from a female donor in good health, enrolled as a control in a pregnancy study.

The V gene is TRBV28, the J gene TRBJ1-2, with unresolved D. The CDR3 loop spans 13 amino acids. Trimming took 6 bases from V and 8 from J, leaving 16 bases between them. CDR1 and CDR2 from the germline V gene are MDHEN and SYDVKM. The CDR3 protein is CASSPIGVEGYTF. For the CDR3, the DNA is TGTGCCAGCAGCCCCATTGGAGTCGAGGGCTACACCTTC.

The rearrangement links TRBV2 to TRBJ2-3; D possibly corresponds to TRBD1 (5 bases). Germline loops: CDR1 SNHLY, CDR2 FYNNEI. This CDR3 is 14 amino acids long. V was trimmed by 5 bases and J by 6 bases, leaving 15 bases between them. The CDR3 reads CASSRQFVGDTQYF. CDR3 in DNA: TGTGCCAGCAGTCGACAGTTTGTCGGGGATACGCAGTATTTT.

A note on this clone: The sample has other DNA sequences that encode this CDR3 too. The chain uses TRBV15 and TRBJ2-7, with D possibly matching TRBD2 (6 bases). The CDR3 has 14 residues. V lost 0 bases, J lost 1 base, and 7 bases lay in between. Per the germline V gene, CDR1 is LNHNV and CDR2 is YYDKDF (reference sequence). CDR3 nucleotide sequence: TGTGCCACCAGCAGAGAGGGAGGATCCTACGAGCAGTACTTC. Protein sequence: CATSREGGSYEQYF.

This CDR3 is CAIREAGSTDTQYF. The CDR3, as DNA: TGTGCCATCAGGGAGGCGGGGTCGACAGATACGCAGTATTTT. This chain links TRBV10-3 with TRBJ2-3, with TRBD2 as a possible D gene (6 bases). Germline loops: CDR1 ENHRY, CDR2 SYGVKD. The CDR3 is 14 amino acids. V lost 6 bases and J 3 bases, leaving 13 bases between the germline ends.

V and J are TRBV5-4 and TRBJ2-4, with D tentatively TRBD1 (6 bases). Trimming removed 3 bases from V and 1 base from J, with 11 bases in between. Per germline, CDR1 SGHNT and CDR2 YYREEE (reference sequence). The length of the CDR3 is 15 residues. The CDR3 sequence: CASSSGRGAKNIQYF. CDR3 DNA: TGTGCCAGCAGCTCCGGTAGGGGGGCCAAAAACATTCAGTACTTC.

The chain employs TRBV9 and TRBJ2-6, with a weak D call TRBD1 (5 bases). The V and J ends lost 3 bases and 0 bases respectively, with 10 bases between them. The germline V gene has CDR1 SGDLS and CDR2 YYNGEE. This CDR3 has 16 amino acids. The CDR3 DNA follows: TGTGCCAGCAGCGGGGGCCGGTCCTCTGGGGCCAACGTCCTGACTTTC. Amino acid sequence: CASSGGRSSGANVLTF.

This clone was seen just once. This sequence joins TRBV19 and TRBJ2-2, with 7 bases that match TRBD1. With V trimmed by 3 bases and J by 1 base, 11 bases remained unmatched. The V gene's germline CDR1 is LNHDA and CDR2 SQIVND (reference sequence). This CDR3 is built from 18 residues. CDR3 region: CASSIWQGVERNTGELFF. The CDR3 DNA follows: TGTGCCAGTAGTATTTGGCAGGGGGTAGAGAGGAACACCGGGGAGCTGTTTTTT.

This chain uses TRBV5-1 with TRBJ2-5, with TRBD1 as a possible D gene (6 bases). V lost 5 bases and J 2 bases, leaving 19 bases between the germline ends. Germline CDR1 reads SGHRS; CDR2 reads YFSETQ. The CDR3 length is 16 residues. This CDR3 is CASRTGVGSLQETQYF. The CDR3 nucleotides read TGCGCCAGCAGGACAGGAGTCGGGTCACTTCAAGAGACCCAGTACTTC.

This chain joins TRBV28 and TRBJ1-2; 7 positions agree with TRBD1. The CDR3 has 14 amino acids. Germline CDR1 and CDR2: MDHEN and SYDVKM. Losses at the gene ends were 3 bases for V and 4 bases for J; bases not matched to a gene: 5. This CDR3 is CASSLGRGLYGYTF. CDR3 bases: TGTGCCAGCAGTTTGGGTAGGGGGCTCTATGGCTACACCTTC.

The V call is TRBV28, the J call TRBJ2-3, with TRBD1 identical over 11 bases. J was trimmed by 3 bases and V by 5 bases; bases with no gene match: 7. The CDR3 length is 16 residues. Germline V gene sequence: CDR1 MDHEN, CDR2 SYDVKM. CDR3 nucleotide sequence: TGTGCCAGCAGTCAACCGGGACAGGGGGTAACAGATACGCAGTATTTT. Translating gives CASSQPGQGVTDTQYF.

V and J are TRBV28 and TRBJ2-1, with TRBD2 matching 8 bases. This CDR3 has 15 amino acids. Germline V gene sequence: CDR1 MDHEN, CDR2 SYDVKM. V gave up 6 bases and J gave up 9 bases; unmatched junction bases: 13. The CDR3 is CASSPAGGLVGEQFF. The DNA for the CDR3 is TGTGCCAGCAGCCCTGCGGGAGGTCTGGTGGGTGAGCAGTTCTTC.

The J gene is TRBJ2-7, the V gene TRBV19, with TRBD1 matching 7 bases. V was clipped by 9 bases and J by 6 bases; unmatched bases: 14. This CDR3 comprises 14 residues. Germline values: CDR1 LNHDA, CDR2 SQIVND (reference sequence). CDR3 bases: TGTGCCAGCGCCGAGGGGGCAGGGTTGGGCGAGCAGTACTTC. It codes for CASAEGAGLGEQYF.

The chain employs TRBV18 and TRBJ1-1; perhaps TRBD1 as D (6 bases). Germline lookup yields CDR1 KGHSH and CDR2 LQKENI. This CDR3 has 14 amino acids. Trimming removed 4 bases from V and 3 bases from J, with 12 bases in between. CDR3 residues: CASSLQGSDTEAFF. The CDR3 nucleotides read TGTGCCAGCTCACTACAGGGTTCTGACACTGAAGCTTTCTTT.

In nucleotides, the CDR3 is TGCAGCGCGCGGACAGGGACCAACACCGGGGAGCTGTTTTTT. It specifies CSARTGTNTGELFF. The chain employs TRBV29-1 and TRBJ2-2; 8 bases align to TRBD1. The germline V gene has CDR1 SQVTM and CDR2 ANQGSEA. The V gene end was trimmed by 7 bases and the J gene end by 2 bases; junction bases not matched to a gene: 6. The CDR3 is 14 amino acids.

DNA of the CDR3: TGTGCCAGTAGTACGGGGTCCTACGAGCAGTACTTC. Amino acid sequence: CASSTGSYEQYF. This chain links TRBV19 with TRBJ2-7, with a possible D match to TRBD2 (5 bases). V lost 4 bases and J lost 1, with 5 bases in between. CDR3 size: 12 residues. The germline CDR1 and CDR2 sequences are LNHDA and SQIVND (reference sequence).